This T cell receptor (beta chain) emerged from a study of T cell responses to AZD1222 COVID-19 vaccine. Study outcomes and limitations: The breadth and depth of Spike-specific TCRs increased once two AZD1222 doses had been given. In the spike-specific TCR repertoire, nearly half reportedly target unmutated variant regions. The sample set comprised mostly white British donors with more females, and clonal diversity was possibly underestimated. Among those given AZD1222, only five or six were seropositive at baseline.

Using immunoSEQ multiplex PCR, the repertoire was profiled, and TCRdb retains in-frame clones only, with some absent. Of tens of thousands of clones listed, 87% were seen once; the top ten hold 3.9%. In its sample, this clone was seen a few times. Its antigen is as yet unknown. The CDR3 consists of 14 residues. V was trimmed by 7 bases and J by 1 base, leaving 16 bases between them. Germline V gene lookup returns CDR1 SQVTM and CDR2 ANQGSEA. The source material was peripheral blood, sampled on day 0 of AZD1222 vaccination. This receptor was obtained from an adult in good health. V is TRBV29-1 and J is TRBJ1-1, with a weak D call TRBD1 (6 bases). The CDR3 DNA reads TGCAGCGCTGTGGGGACAAGAGGGAACACTGAAGCTTTCTTT. Protein sequence: CSAVGTRGNTEAFF.